This TCR beta chain derives from a study of shared clonotypes between healthy human individuals (TCRdb year 2020). For the wider study: The cohort comprised a couple of women and a few men aged 18 to 49 years. To estimate repertoire size and how much clonotypes are shared between individuals, the study performed deep sequencing of blood TCR repertoires from five healthy adults. Leukapheresis yielded between about 0.94 and 9 billion PBMCs per donor. For each donor, three plates each were used for CD4 naive and CD4 memory, two plates were used for CD8 naive, and one plate was used for CD8 memory. Libraries were prepared and TCR repertoires were sequenced by different laboratories using diverse techniques, in order to increase sequencing depth and limit assay-specific biases. Paper-wide results and their limitations: Higher generation probabilities were observed for clonotypes shared by all four sorted-subset donors than for non-shared clonotypes. Sampling was restricted to blood, and TCR repertoires in tissues likely differ from the TCR repertoires found in blood. Naive subsets generally had larger estimated clonotype richness than memory subsets did. The small number of donors limited the genetic and exposure-history diversity represented. When a few donors were compared, the shared fraction of clonotypes was about 5% for naive CD4, roughly 3.4% for naive CD8, 2% to 2.5% for memory CD4, and approximately 0.4% for memory CD8. Even with the large sequencing depth, rarefaction of the sorted-subset datasets indicated that sequencing was incomplete. Pairwise subsampling led to the expectation that sequencing depth would affect the degree of clonotype sharing among donors.

The V and J ends are trimmed by 4 bases and 0 bases, leaving 9 bases between them. There are 14 amino acids in the CDR3, from cysteine to phenylalanine inclusive. Only CDR3 DNA remains: 42 bases, in frame from the first base. The germline V gene encodes CDR1 ENHRY and CDR2 SYGVKD. Note on this clone: Its antigen target is currently unknown. No much larger clonotype is one base removed from it; base qualities were not supplied.

The donors were healthy, HIV-negative adults with no recently reported acute infections or vaccinations. All donors were Caucasian adults living in Nashville, Tennessee, USA. CD4+ T cells were enriched by magnetic negative selection; naive cells were then positively selected on CD45RA, and the negative fraction formed the memory subset. After blood collection by leukapheresis, PBMCs were isolated using Ficoll-Histopaque density gradient centrifugation and then cryopreserved in the vapor phase of liquid nitrogen. Analytical flow cytometry was used to check the purity and quantity of each magnetically sorted T cell population. Each sorted fraction had its genomic DNA isolated and then quantified by UV absorbance on a Nanodrop 2000c. Using the deep immunoSEQ assay, TCR CDR3 regions were amplified from genomic DNA by multiplex PCR. Extracted genomic DNA from each cell subset was spread evenly across all wells of several immunoSEQ 96-well plates, with each plate serving as a replicate. For sorted subsets, approximately 200 ng of genomic DNA, equivalent to some 33,000 T cell genomes, went into each replicate PCR. The purified libraries were quantified using a Qubit 3.0 fluorometer, sized with a Bioanalyzer 2100, and then quantified again using the KAPA Library Quantification kit. Every immunoSEQ 96-well plate was sequenced on a separate single-read 150-cycle Illumina NextSeq 550 flow cell. On the authors' methods: Because only junctional sequences without quality scores were contained in the immunoSEQ output, filtering matching that applied to full-length reads could not be performed. Sequences were annotated with PyIR, a Python wrapper for IgBLAST v1.9, and V/J genes and CDR3 were assigned using IMGT germline references. Reads with weak V/J assignments (E-value above 1e-6), missing CDR3, stop codons, out-of-frame junctions, or ambiguous translated residues were removed. V3J clonotypes were defined as sequences sharing an identical inferred V gene, J gene, and CDR3 amino acid sequence. To compute the percentage overlap between repertoires, the number of shared unique clonotypes was divided by the size of the smaller repertoire. Repertoire richness was assessed with RTK rarefaction, the Chao1 estimator, and Recon v2.1 estimates of unobserved clonotypes. Generation probabilities were computed with OLGA for all TCRbeta clonotypes obtained by the gDNA method from several donors. Entries here come from immuneACCESS through TCRdb and include only in-frame sequences with V and J called. Some clones fail to appear in such tables; in the studies checked, an unresolved V gene covers under half of the shortfall, and the cause of the remainder is unknown. Clonal size and the V and J genes are those of that table, whereas D and trimming came from the DNA. For this sample the table gives under 850,000 clones, of which just under 75% were detected only once. Approximately 1.7% of the sample is taken by the ten largest.

Sequencing was done on a sample of memory CD4+ T cells sorted from blood. What the cell subset or site label conveys for this sample: CD45RA-negative fraction. The receptor was isolated from a woman in her twenties or thirties in good health. The chain is assembled from TRBV10-3 and TRBJ2-5, with TRBD2 perhaps the D gene, on 6 matching bases. The CDR3 region has the sequence CAISALADQETQYF. The nucleotide sequence is TGTGCCATCAGTGCGTTAGCGGACCAAGAGACCCAGTACTTC.